This TCR beta chain was retrieved from a study of kidney transplant recipient with SARS-CoV-2 infection. The CDR3 sequence is 13 residues long. Germline trimming cut 5 bases from V and 6 bases from J; bases unmatched to any gene: 4. TCRdb re-called the reads through MiXCR, storing one row per CDR3 protein. The table lists 200,000 to 300,000 distinct CDR3 sequences, 29% of them singletons, with 6% to 8.5% in the top ten. This clonotype was picked up many times. This receptor was taken from a male patient aged 30 to 40 who had COVID-19 and was a kidney transplant recipient. Certain T cells may be donor cells from the graft. The sample consisted of a blood sample, taken at baseline and on day 111 from a kidney transplant recipient. The chain carries TRBV12-3 or TRBV12-4 and TRBJ2-3; TRBD1 agrees at 8 bases. This CDR3 is CASSRQGTDTQYF. The DNA of the CDR3 is TGTGCCAGCAGTAGACAGGGGACGGATACGCAGTATTTT.